This passage covers 11 T cell receptor beta chains from one sample sequenced in a study of technical replicates of blood from a few donors (dated by TCRdb to between 2016 and 2019). Libraries were prepared through the immunoSEQ multiplex PCR assay. TCRdb obtained this table from immuneACCESS and retained in-frame rearrangements with V and J assigned. These tables miss some clones; where compared with another copy, unresolved V genes account for less than half of the shortfall, and the remainder is unexplained. For this sample there are tens of thousands of clones; approximately 96% appear just once. Clones ranked in the top ten supply over 0.35% of the sample. Specimen: T cells isolated from PBMCs. Receptor source: a human donor in good health.

CDR3 sequence reads: CASSQVGGLLTDTQYF. In nucleotides, the CDR3 is TGTGCCAGCAGCCAAGTCGGCGGGTTGCTCACAGATACGCAGTATTTT. The chain is built from TRBV14 and TRBJ2-3, with D maybe TRBD2 (5 bases). CDR1 SGHDN and CDR2 FVKESK come from the germline V gene. The CDR3 loop spans 16 amino acids. Trimming removed 1 base at V and 2 bases at J, with 13 bases between.

The chain joins TRBV5-1 to TRBJ2-5, with D maybe TRBD1 (6 bases). Germline V gene sequence: CDR1 SGHRS, CDR2 YFSETQ. The CDR3 sequence is 14 residues long. Deletions cut 5 bases from V and 5 bases from J, with 16 bases between. The CDR3 sequence: CASRPLTGSETQYF. For the CDR3, the DNA is TGCGCCAGCAGACCCCTGACAGGATCGGAGACCCAGTACTTC. Looking up the rest from reference TRBV5-1 and TRBJ2-5 gives the full variable domain: KAGVTQTPRYLIKTRGQQVTLSCSPISGHRSVSWYQQTPGQGLQFLFEYFSETQRNKGNFPGRFSGRQFSNSRSEMNVSTLELGDSALYLCASRPLTGSETQYFGPGTRLLVL.

The genes are TRBV7-3 and TRBJ2-3; 12 nucleotides match TRBD2. Germline V lookup: CDR1 SGHTA, CDR2 FQGTGA. V lost 1 base and J lost 6; bases outside the gene matches: 5. This CDR3 comprises 16 residues. CDR3 coding DNA: TGTGCCAGCAGCTTAAGACTAGCGGGAGTAGGGGATACGCAGTATTTT. Translating gives CASSLRLAGVGDTQYF. The whole variable domain, filled in from reference TRBV7-3 and TRBJ2-3, reads GAGVSQTPSNKVTEKGKYVELRCDPISGHTALYWYRQSLGQGPEFLIYFQGTGAADDSGLPNDRFFAVRPEGSVSTLKIQRTERGDSAVYLCASSLRLAGVGDTQYFGPGTRLTVL.

This chain connects TRBV11-2 to TRBJ2-2; D perhaps matches TRBD1 (5 bases). Germline assignment: CDR1 SGHAT and CDR2 FQNNGV. The CDR3 consists of 16 residues. V was pared by 3 bases and J by 0 bases, with 11 bases between. CDR3 protein: CASSFLTAANTGELFF. The CDR3 DNA follows: TGTGCCAGCAGCTTCTTGACAGCCGCGAACACCGGGGAGCTGTTTTTT.

The CDR3 nucleotides read TGTGCCAGCAGCTTGGCAGGGGCTCGGGGAGAGACCCAGTACTTC. Its protein is CASSLAGARGETQYF. The chain carries TRBV5-8 and TRBJ2-5; D possibly corresponds to TRBD1 (6 bases). The germline CDR1 and CDR2 sequences are SGHTS and YDEGEE. The CDR3 contains 15 residues. Trimming cost V 0 bases and J 4 bases, with 13 bases left between them.

The chain uses TRBV7-9 and TRBJ1-3; D gene ambiguous. The CDR3 contains 14 residues. Germline CDR1 and CDR2: SEHNR and FQNEAQ (reference sequence). V lost 7 bases to trimming and J lost 0 bases, with 10 bases between them. Here the CDR3 DNA reads TGTGCCAGCACCTATCCGATCTCTGGAAACACCATATATTTT. It yields the protein CASTYPISGNTIYF.

The V and J genes are TRBV6-6 and TRBJ2-7; tentative D call: TRBD2 (6 bases). V was clipped by 6 bases and J by 4 bases, with 16 bases between them. This CDR3 comprises 14 residues. The germline CDR1 and CDR2 sequences are MNHNY and SVGAGI (reference sequence). CDR3 DNA sequence: TGTGCCAGCAGAGGCGGGGCGCCCTCATACGAGCAGTACTTC. It encodes CASRGGAPSYEQYF.

The chain recombines TRBV7-3 with TRBJ2-1, with a weak D call TRBD1 (5 bases). Germline CDR1 SGHTA, CDR2 FQGTGA. V lost 3 bases, J lost 0 bases, and 9 bases lay in between. CDR3 length: 15 amino acids. The chain's CDR3 is CASSFGTGSYNEQFF. For the CDR3, the DNA is TGTGCCAGCAGCTTTGGCACAGGCTCCTACAATGAGCAGTTCTTC.

The chain has TRBV6-6 and TRBJ2-7, with 11 bases matching TRBD2. The CDR3 consists of 15 residues. Germline CDR1 is MNHNY and CDR2 is SVGAGI (reference sequence). V trimming: 5 bases; J trimming: 4 bases; junction bases outside the gene matches: 7. DNA for the CDR3: TGTGCCAGCAGTGCCTCCGGGACTAGCGGATACGAGCAGTACTTC. It codes for CASSASGTSGYEQYF.

V usage is TRBV30 and J usage is TRBJ2-1, with 7 bases lining up with TRBD2. Germline loops: CDR1 GTSNPN, CDR2 SVGIG (reference sequence). V was pared by 3 bases and J by 6 bases, with 8 bases of the junction left unmatched. This CDR3 is 14 amino acids long. CDR3 sequence reads: CAWRGAGSPNEQFF. The CDR3 nucleotides read TGTGCCTGGAGAGGAGCGGGATCCCCCAATGAGCAGTTCTTC.

The rearrangement uses TRBV7-2 and TRBJ1-2; 8 nucleotides align to TRBD1. Losses at the gene ends were 1 base for V and 7 bases for J; bases not matched to a gene: 8. There are 15 residues in the CDR3. Germline V lookup: CDR1 SGHTA, CDR2 FQGNSA. The CDR3: CASSLVGPGGLGYTF. The CDR3 DNA reads TGTGCCAGCAGCTTAGTGGGTCCAGGGGGCCTTGGCTACACCTTC.